These T cell receptor beta chains were read from a single sample in a study of blood T cell repertoires in COVID-19. Using immunoSEQ multiplex PCR, the repertoire was profiled, and TCRdb retains in-frame clones only, with some absent. Of 95,000 to 150,000 clones in the sample, around three quarters are singletons; the top ten hold 3% to 4.5%. Sequenced input: peripheral blood. All receptors derive from an elderly woman with acute or convalescent COVID-19. Each CDR3 is given with its conserved first and last residue. The order of the fields is D gene, J gene, clone size, V gene, CDR3 DNA, CDR3 protein. A D gene is named only where the DNA matches it firmly. A clone size is listed for some rows: how often the clone was seen (once, few, many), or a class if it is expanded.

d_call: .; j_call: TRBJ1-5; clone_size: .; v_call: TRBV5-1; cdr3_nt: TGCGCCAGCAGCCCTCGGGGTGGCAATCAGCCCCAGCATTTT; cdr3_aa: CASSPRGGNQPQHF
d_call: TRBD1; j_call: TRBJ2-3; clone_size: .; v_call: TRBV19; cdr3_nt: TGTGCCAGTAGGGACAGGGGCACAGATACGCAGTATTTT; cdr3_aa: CASRDRGTDTQYF
d_call: TRBD1; j_call: TRBJ1-2; clone_size: .; v_call: TRBV11-1; cdr3_nt: TGTGCCAGCAGCACCCGGACAGGAGGGAGGTATGGCTACACCTTC; cdr3_aa: CASSTRTGGRYGYTF
d_call: .; j_call: TRBJ2-1; clone_size: few; v_call: TRBV11-2; cdr3_nt: TGTGCCAGCAGCGCCCGGACTGGGGAGAGCTCCTACAATGAGCAGTTCTTC; cdr3_aa: CASSARTGESSYNEQFF
d_call: .; j_call: TRBJ1-2; clone_size: once; v_call: TRBV23-1; cdr3_nt: TGCGCCAGCAGTCAATCTGTCCGGACAAAATATGGCTACACCTTC; cdr3_aa: CASSQSVRTKYGYTF
d_call: .; j_call: TRBJ1-2; clone_size: .; v_call: TRBV10-3; cdr3_nt: TGTGCCATCAGTGAAGCTGCTAGGTATGGCTACACCTTC; cdr3_aa: CAISEAARYGYTF
d_call: TRBD1; j_call: TRBJ1-4; clone_size: .; v_call: TRBV9; cdr3_nt: TGTGCCAGCAGCCGAAGACAGGGGGCTGACGGTGAAAAACTGTTTTTT; cdr3_aa: CASSRRQGADGEKLFF
d_call: TRBD1; j_call: TRBJ1-6; clone_size: few; v_call: TRBV28; cdr3_nt: TGTGCCAGCAGCTTCCCTAGGGACAGGGCTAATTCACCCCTCCACTTT; cdr3_aa: CASSFPRDRANSPLHF
d_call: TRBD2; j_call: TRBJ2-1; clone_size: .; v_call: TRBV19; cdr3_nt: TGTGCCAGTAGTCAACGACAAGGACTAGTTGGTGAGCAGTTCTTC; cdr3_aa: CASSQRQGLVGEQFF
d_call: .; j_call: TRBJ2-7; clone_size: .; v_call: TRBV19; cdr3_nt: TGTGCCAGTAGTAGGGGCCAGTCAATTTACGAGCAGTACTTC; cdr3_aa: CASSRGQSIYEQYF